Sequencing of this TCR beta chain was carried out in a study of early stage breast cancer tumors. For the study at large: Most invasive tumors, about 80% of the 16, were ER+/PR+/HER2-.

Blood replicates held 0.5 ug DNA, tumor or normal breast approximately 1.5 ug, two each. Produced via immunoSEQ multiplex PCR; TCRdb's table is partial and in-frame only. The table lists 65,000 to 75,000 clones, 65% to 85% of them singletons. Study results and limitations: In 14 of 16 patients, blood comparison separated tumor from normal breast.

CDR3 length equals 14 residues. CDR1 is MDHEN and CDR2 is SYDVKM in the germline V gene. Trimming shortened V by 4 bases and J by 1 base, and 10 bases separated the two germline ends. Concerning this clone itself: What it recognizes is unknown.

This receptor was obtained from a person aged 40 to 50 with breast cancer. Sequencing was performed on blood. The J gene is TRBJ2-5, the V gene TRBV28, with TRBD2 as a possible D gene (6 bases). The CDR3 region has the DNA TGTGCCAGCAGTTCGCCGGGACTCCAAGAGACCCAGTACTTC. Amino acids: CASSSPGLQETQYF. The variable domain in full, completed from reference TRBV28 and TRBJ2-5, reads DVKVTQSSRYLVKRTGEKVFLECVQDMDHENMFWYRQDPGLGLRLIYFSYDVKMKEKGDIPEGYSVSREKKERFSLILESASTNQTSMYLCASSSPGLQETQYFGPGTRLLVL.